This paragraph reports one T cell receptor beta chain. The antigen remains unidentified. Possible read error: a much larger clone is one base away. The data stem from a study of tumor and adjacent non-tumor tissue in lung cancer. Study context: Patients comprised 12 adenocarcinoma, a couple of squamous cell carcinoma and 1 small cell lung cancer. Findings and caveats of the study: In normal lung, the top 100 clones were significantly more dominant than in tumor. TCR diversity was significantly greater in tumor than normal lung tissue.

This sample's RNA came from whole unsorted tissue. More than 3 cm separated this lung sample from the edge of the tumor. The CDR3 extends over 15 amino acids. The germline V gene has CDR1 SGDLS and CDR2 YYNGEE. Three rounds of nested PCR, following a modified ARM-PCR protocol, produced the TCRbeta library. Each CDR3 protein is one row after TCRdb ran MiXCR on the multiplex PCR reads. The table includes some 47,000 distinct CDR3 sequences, roughly 60% detected once. The receptor's source is a woman in her thirties or forties with non-small cell lung cancer. Source material: distant non-tumor lung tissue. This sequence joins TRBV9 and TRBJ2-2; a possible D gene is TRBD2 (6 bases). In DNA form, the CDR3 reads TGTGTCAGCAAGGAGGGAGGAGCGAACACCGGGGAGCTGTTTTTT. Translating it yields CVSKEGGANTGELFF.